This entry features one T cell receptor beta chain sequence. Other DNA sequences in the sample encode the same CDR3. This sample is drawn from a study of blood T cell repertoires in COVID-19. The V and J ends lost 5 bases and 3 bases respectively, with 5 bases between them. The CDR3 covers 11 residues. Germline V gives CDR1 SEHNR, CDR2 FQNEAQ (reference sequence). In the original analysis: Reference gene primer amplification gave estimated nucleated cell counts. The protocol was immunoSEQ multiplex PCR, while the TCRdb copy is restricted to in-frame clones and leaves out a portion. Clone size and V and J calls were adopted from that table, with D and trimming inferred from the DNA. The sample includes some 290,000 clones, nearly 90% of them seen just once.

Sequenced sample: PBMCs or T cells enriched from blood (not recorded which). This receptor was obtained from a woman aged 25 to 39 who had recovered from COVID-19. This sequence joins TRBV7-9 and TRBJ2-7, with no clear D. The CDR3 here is CASSLNYEQYF. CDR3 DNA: TGTGCCAGCAGCCTTAACTACGAGCAGTACTTC.